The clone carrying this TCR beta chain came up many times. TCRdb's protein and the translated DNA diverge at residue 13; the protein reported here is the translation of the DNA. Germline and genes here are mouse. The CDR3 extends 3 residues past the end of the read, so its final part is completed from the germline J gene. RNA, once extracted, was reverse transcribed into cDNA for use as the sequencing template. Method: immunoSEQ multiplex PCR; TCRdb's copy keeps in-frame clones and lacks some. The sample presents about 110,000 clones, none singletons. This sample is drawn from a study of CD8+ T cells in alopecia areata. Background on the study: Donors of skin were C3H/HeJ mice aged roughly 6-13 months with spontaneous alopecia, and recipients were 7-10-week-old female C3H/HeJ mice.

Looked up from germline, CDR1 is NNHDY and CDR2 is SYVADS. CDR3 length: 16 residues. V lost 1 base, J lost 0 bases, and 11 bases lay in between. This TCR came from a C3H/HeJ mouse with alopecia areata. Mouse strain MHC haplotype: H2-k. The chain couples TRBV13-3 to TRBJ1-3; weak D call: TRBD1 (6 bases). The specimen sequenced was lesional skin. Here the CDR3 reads CASSDRQVPSGNTLYF. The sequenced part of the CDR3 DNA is TGTGCCAGCAGTGATCGACAGGTCCCTTCTGGAAATACG. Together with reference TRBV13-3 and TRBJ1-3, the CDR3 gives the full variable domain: EAAVTQSPRSKVAVTGGKVTLSCHQTNNHDYMYWYRQDTGHGLRLIHYSYVADSTEKGDIPDGYKASRPSQENFSLILELASLSQTAVYFCASSDRQVPSGNTLYFGEGSRLIVV.